This TCR beta chain was documented in a study of blood T cell repertoires in COVID-19. Background on the study: From the United States, Italy and Spain came samples of acute and convalescent COVID-19. Sample material is recorded as cDNA or gDNA derived from T cells, B-cell-depleted T cells, or PBMCs.

CDR3 length equals 17 residues. Germline CDR1 reads KGHSH; CDR2 reads LQKENI. V gave up 3 bases and J gave up 0 bases, with 16 bases separating them. As processed by the authors: Counts of nucleated cells, estimated from reference gene primer amplification, were obtained. TCRdb keeps only in-frame clones here, not all; method: immunoSEQ multiplex PCR. V, J and clone size derive from that table, while D and trimming were established from the DNA sequence. The sample has approximately 35,000 clones, 70% to 90% seen once; the top ten hold 6.3%. The source is a human donor in a cohort sampled during active COVID-19. The chain is built from TRBV18 and TRBJ2-3; a possible D gene is TRBD2 (6 bases). What was sequenced was peripheral blood. CDR3 DNA sequence: TGTGCCAGCTCACCGGACCGGGACTTCAGAAGCACAGATACGCAGTATTTT. It is translated as CASSPDRDFRSTDTQYF.